The sequence of this T cell receptor (beta chain) was determined in a study of Tregs in tolerant kidney transplant recipients. Study overall: CD4+CD25+CD127- cells came from approximately three-day belatacept mixed lymphocyte reactions, some with roughly five-day graft donor restimulation.

Assay: immunoSEQ multiplex PCR; the TCRdb copy retains only in-frame clones and omits some. This sample has about 20,000 clones, with approximately 65% found just once. Findings of the study overall: Findings come from small patient numbers and require larger validation.

This clone came up a few times. Its target is not known. This CDR3 has 17 amino acids. Trimming cost V 4 bases and J 7 bases; bases outside gene matches: 10. Looked up from germline, CDR1 is LNHDA and CDR2 is SQIVND (reference sequence). The chain joins TRBV19 to TRBJ1-6, with 10 bases identical to TRBD1. The sequenced sample consisted of Tregs from blood cultured with allogeneic cells. This TCR was recovered from a human donor in good health. CDR3 sequence: CASSKQVGTGVNSPLHF. CDR3 bases: TGTGCCAGTAGTAAGCAGGTCGGGACAGGGGTGAATTCACCCCTCCACTTT.